This note documents a single TCR beta chain sequence. This same CDR3 is encoded by further DNA sequences in the sample. The source of the sample is a study of blood T cell repertoires in COVID-19. Overall study context: T cells, B-cell-depleted T cells, or PBMCs supplied cDNA or gDNA.

Libraries were prepared by immunoSEQ multiplex PCR; TCRdb keeps only in-frame clonotypes and omits some of them. The sample has about 240,000 clones; around four fifths are singletons. V shed 2 bases, J shed 1 base, and the junction held 2 bases outside the gene matches. This CDR3 has 16 amino acids. Germline assignment: CDR1 SGHTA and CDR2 FQGNSA. The TCR sequence derives from a woman aged 70-85 years with acute or convalescent COVID-19. Sequencing was performed on peripheral blood. The chain carries TRBV7-2 and TRBJ2-3; TRBD2 matches 11 bases. The CDR3 is CASSLTSGGGTDTQYF. CDR3 in DNA: TGTGCCAGCAGCTTAACTAGCGGGGGTGGCACAGATACGCAGTATTTT.